The 26 T cell receptor beta chains below were found in one sample sequenced in a study of blood T cell repertoires in COVID-19. Clones were read by immunoSEQ multiplex PCR, and TCRdb kept only the in-frame ones, dropping some. The sample shows tens of thousands of clones, 80% to 90% of them seen only once. The sample was peripheral blood. These receptors originate from a woman aged 55-69 years with acute or convalescent COVID-19.

The V and J genes are TRBV5-4 and TRBJ2-1, with 8 bases aligning to TRBD2. Trimming took 1 base from V and 9 from J; bases not matched to a gene: 6. The CDR3 is made up of 14 amino acids. From germline, CDR1 is SGHNT and CDR2 YYREEE (reference sequence). The CDR3 region is CASSLSGGHFEQFF. In DNA form, the CDR3 reads TGTGCCAGCAGCTTGAGCGGGGGCCATTTTGAGCAGTTCTTC. Full variable domain (outside the CDR3, taken from reference TRBV5-4 and TRBJ2-1): ETGVTQSPTHLIKTRGQQVTLRCSSQSGHNTVSWYQQALGQGPQFIFQYYREEENGRGNFPPRFSGLQFPNYSSELNVNALELDDSALYLCASSLSGGHFEQFFGPGTRLTVL.

The CDR3 region is CASSQVSGDTEAFF. The CDR3, as DNA: TGTGCCAGCAGCCAGGTTTCCGGGGACACTGAAGCTTTCTTT. This chain uses TRBV2 with TRBJ1-1; D unclear. Germline CDR1 reads SNHLY; CDR2 reads FYNNEI. Trimming removed 6 bases from V and 3 bases from J, with 14 bases in between. This CDR3 contains 14 residues.

A single count supports this clone. The rearrangement joins TRBV28 to TRBJ1-1, with a tentative D call TRBD1 (5 bases). Looked up from germline, CDR1 is MDHEN and CDR2 is SYDVKM. Between the trimmed V and J ends, which lost 2 bases and 7 bases, there was a span of 11 bases. This CDR3 is 13 amino acids long. CDR3 loop: CASSLAQGREAFF. CDR3 nucleotide sequence: TGTGCCAGCAGTTTAGCGCAGGGCCGTGAAGCTTTCTTT.

This CDR3 reads CASSYSTGKGQETQYF. The CDR3 DNA sequence: TGTGCCAGCAGTTACTCAACAGGAAAAGGACAAGAGACCCAGTACTTC. The chain carries TRBV6-5 and TRBJ2-5; TRBD1 is a possible D gene (5 bases). Between the trimmed V and J ends, which lost 0 bases and 2 bases, there was a span of 13 bases. The CDR3 consists of 16 residues. Germline V CDR1 and CDR2: MNHEY, SVGAGI.

The chain employs TRBV15 and TRBJ2-1; 13 bases line up with TRBD2. Unmatched junction bases numbered 1, after V lost 2 bases and J lost 6 bases. The germline gives CDR1 LNHNV, CDR2 YYDKDF (reference sequence). This CDR3 comprises 15 residues. In nucleotides, the CDR3 is TGTGCCACCAGCAGATGGACTAGCGGGAGCAATGAGCAGTTCTTC. Translation gives CATSRWTSGSNEQFF.

This clone has just one count. This sequence joins TRBV19 and TRBJ2-2; D ambiguous. The CDR3 has 14 amino acids. The V end lost 6 bases, the J end lost 5 bases, and 13 bases lay between the germline ends. Germline V gives CDR1 LNHDA, CDR2 SQIVND (reference sequence). CDR3 residues: CASSSTSWTGELFF. The CDR3 nucleotides are TGTGCCAGTAGCTCTACTTCGTGGACCGGGGAGCTGTTTTTT.

This clone was seen only a few times. The V gene is TRBV5-8, the J gene TRBJ1-1, with 7 bases aligning to TRBD1. The CDR3 is made up of 15 amino acids. The germline gives CDR1 SGHTS, CDR2 YDEGEE. The V gene end was trimmed by 4 bases and the J gene end by 0 bases; junction bases not matched to a gene: 6. CDR3 sequence (DNA): TGTGCCAGCAGCCTTACAGGGGCGGTGAACACTGAAGCTTTCTTT. This sequence encodes CASSLTGAVNTEAFF.

The chain links TRBV10-1 to TRBJ1-1; D remains unclear. The germline V gene has CDR1 WNHNN and CDR2 SYGVQD (reference sequence). The CDR3 totals 13 residues. The germline V and J ends were trimmed by 7 bases and 0 bases, with 9 bases remaining between them. CDR3 DNA: TGCGCCAGCAAAAGAGGGATGAACACTGAAGCTTTCTTT. Translation: CASKRGMNTEAFF.

The chain carries TRBV5-4 and TRBJ1-1, with 11 bases aligning to TRBD1. Per germline, CDR1 SGHNT and CDR2 YYREEE (reference sequence). This CDR3 spans 18 amino acids. V lost 3 bases to trimming and J lost 0 bases; unmatched junction nucleotides: 10. In DNA form, the CDR3 reads TGTGCCAGCAGCTACCGTGGACAGGGGGCACGGGTGAACACTGAAGCTTTCTTT. It translates to CASSYRGQGARVNTEAFF.

J is TRBJ2-1 and V is TRBV7-8; TRBD2 matches 14 bases. This CDR3 contains 16 residues. J was trimmed by 7 bases and V by 7 bases; bases with no gene match: 9. Germline V lookup: CDR1 SGHVS, CDR2 FQNEAQ. Here the CDR3 reads CASNRPGLAGVNEQFF. CDR3 bases: TGTGCCAGCAACCGACCGGGACTAGCGGGAGTAAATGAGCAGTTCTTC.

This rearrangement joins TRBV4-1 to TRBJ2-1; 9 positions match TRBD2. The CDR3 is made up of 19 amino acids. The V gene end was trimmed by 2 bases and the J gene end by 7 bases; junction bases not matched to a gene: 18. The germline V gene has CDR1 MGHRA and CDR2 YSYEKL. The CDR3 DNA is TGCGCCAGCAGCCAAAGGGCGACTAGCGGTTACACGACGAGGAATGAGCAGTTCTTC. This codes for CASSQRATSGYTTRNEQFF.

Here the CDR3 reads CASSLGQGYNSPLHF. The CDR3 region has the DNA TGTGCCAGCAGCTTGGGACAGGGGTATAATTCACCCCTCCACTTT. This sequence joins TRBV7-8 and TRBJ1-6; 10 positions match TRBD1. The CDR3 has 15 amino acids. Germline V gene lookup returns CDR1 SGHVS and CDR2 FQNEAQ. J lost 4 bases, V lost 3 bases, and 0 bases had no gene match.

This sequence joins TRBV12-3 or TRBV12-4 and TRBJ1-5; D unresolved. CDR3 length equals 13 residues. Trimming pared 2 bases from V and 2 bases from J, leaving 4 bases between. The CDR3 region has the DNA TGTGCCAGCAGTTTACAGGGCAATCAGCCCCAGCATTTT. Its protein is CASSLQGNQPQHF.

This clone showed up just once. The V gene is TRBV3-1 (or the pseudogene TRBV3-2), the J gene TRBJ2-7; D may be TRBD2 (5 bases). The CDR3 sequence is 15 residues long. V shed 0 bases and J shed 3 bases, with 12 bases lying between them. The germline CDR1 and CDR2 sequences are LGHDT and YNNKEL (reference sequence). The CDR3 sequence: CASSQDPGLHYEQYF. CDR3 nucleotides: TGTGCCAGCAGCCAAGATCCAGGACTTCACTACGAGCAGTACTTC.

This clone was picked up a small number of times. This chain joins TRBV5-1 and TRBJ1-1; possible D gene TRBD1, 6 bases. This CDR3 is 12 amino acids long. Germline loops: CDR1 SGHRS, CDR2 YFSETQ. Trimming cost V 0 bases and J 11 bases, with 11 bases left between them. For the CDR3, the DNA is TGCGCCAGCAGCTTGGAGGGGGTAAGGGCTTTCTTT. This encodes CASSLEGVRAFF. Full variable domain (rest looked up from reference TRBV5-1 and TRBJ1-1): KAGVTQTPRYLIKTRGQQVTLSCSPISGHRSVSWYQQTPGQGLQFLFEYFSETQRNKGNFPGRFSGRQFSNSRSEMNVSTLELGDSALYLCASSLEGVRAFFGQGTRLTVV.

In its sample, this clone was seen a few times. The chain carries TRBV2 and TRBJ1-1, with D possibly matching TRBD1 (6 bases). This CDR3 spans 13 amino acids. In germline, CDR1 is SNHLY, CDR2 FYNNEI. V was clipped by 0 bases and J by 8 bases, with 10 bases between them. Written as DNA, the CDR3 is TGTGCCAGCAGTGAAGCCGTACAGGGAGAAGCTTTCTTT. Its protein product is CASSEAVQGEAFF.

J is TRBJ1-4 and V is TRBV29-1; tentative D call: TRBD1 (5 bases). V gave up 4 bases and J gave up 7 bases, with 16 bases separating them. CDR3 size: 14 residues. CDR1 is SQVTM, CDR2 ANQGSEA, per germline. DNA for the CDR3: TGCAGCGTTGGGGAGGGGTTCGGGGGTGAAAAACTGTTTTTT. It yields the protein CSVGEGFGGEKLFF.

A few counts support this clone. This chain uses TRBV7-3 with TRBJ1-1; TRBD1 agrees at 12 bases. The V gene end was trimmed by 6 bases and the J gene end by 3 bases; junction bases not matched to a gene: 11. Germline CDR1 is SGHTA and CDR2 is FQGTGA. CDR3 length: 17 amino acids. In nucleotides, the CDR3 is TGTGCCAGCAGAGCGTCACCGGGACAGGGGGCGGACACTGAAGCTTTCTTT. Amino acid sequence: CASRASPGQGADTEAFF.

The J gene is TRBJ1-1, the V gene TRBV7-2, with D possibly matching TRBD1 (5 bases). Germline CDR1 is SGHTA and CDR2 is FQGNSA. V lost 0 bases to trimming and J lost 1 base, with 9 bases between them. This CDR3 comprises 15 residues. CDR3: CASSLAPTANTEAFF. The CDR3, as DNA: TGTGCCAGCAGCTTAGCTCCGACAGCGAACACTGAAGCTTTCTTT.

In its sample, this clone was seen a few times. This rearrangement joins TRBV11-3 to TRBJ2-2, with a weak D call TRBD1 (6 bases). CDR3 size: 14 residues. The germline V gene encodes CDR1 SGHNT and CDR2 YENEEA. Trimming took 5 bases from V and 5 from J, leaving 12 bases between them. CDR3: CASSQGGRTGELFF. In DNA form, the CDR3 reads TGTGCCAGCAGCCAAGGGGGACGGACCGGGGAGCTGTTTTTT.

The genes are TRBV7-3 and TRBJ2-3; weak D call: TRBD1 (5 bases). CDR1 is SGHTA and CDR2 is FQGTGA in the germline V gene. V was clipped by 2 bases and J by 0 bases, with 6 bases between them. The CDR3 runs to 14 residues. CDR3 residues: CASSLGASTDTQYF. The CDR3 coding sequence is TGTGCCAGCAGCTTAGGGGCTAGCACAGATACGCAGTATTTT.

The chain employs TRBV28 and TRBJ1-6, with 10 bases aligning to TRBD1. Looked up from germline, CDR1 is MDHEN and CDR2 is SYDVKM. Germline trimming cut 3 bases from V and 7 bases from J; bases unmatched to any gene: 3. The CDR3 spans 15 residues. This CDR3 reads CASSFGGQGNSPLHF. CDR3 bases: TGTGCCAGCAGTTTTGGGGGACAGGGGAATTCACCCCTCCACTTT.

In its sample, this clone was seen once. The chain combines TRBV6-5 with TRBJ1-2, with D possibly matching TRBD1 (6 bases). CDR3 length equals 13 residues. The V gene lost 6 bases and the J gene lost 8 bases, with 16 bases spanning the gap. The germline V gene has CDR1 MNHEY and CDR2 SVGAGI. The CDR3 DNA is TGTGCCAGCAGCCCGCAGGGGTTACGGGGCTACACCTTC. It yields the protein CASSPQGLRGYTF.

This clone was counted once. The chain carries TRBV6-2 or TRBV6-3 and TRBJ1-5, with 10 nucleotides matching TRBD1. The ends lost 5 bases at V and 1 base at J; junction bases unmatched: 8. This CDR3 comprises 17 residues. Germline CDR1 and CDR2: MNHEY and SVGEGT. The CDR3 loop is CASSPGTGVTSNQPQHF. In nucleotides, the CDR3 is TGTGCCAGCAGTCCCGGGACAGGGGTGACGAGCAATCAGCCCCAGCATTTT.

The rearrangement joins TRBV4-1 to TRBJ2-7; 9 bases are a match to TRBD1. CDR1 is MGHRA and CDR2 is YSYEKL in the germline V gene. CDR3 length: 16 residues. Losses at the gene ends were 0 bases for V and 3 bases for J; bases not matched to a gene: 6. The CDR3 loop reads CASSQEDRGVIYEQYF. CDR3 DNA: TGCGCCAGCAGCCAAGAGGACAGGGGAGTGATCTACGAGCAGTACTTC.

The chain is built from TRBV5-4 and TRBJ2-3; 8 positions agree with TRBD2. After removal of 0 bases from V and 2 bases from J, the junction contained 2 bases not matched to a gene. There are 15 residues in the CDR3. Germline V CDR1 and CDR2: SGHNT, YYREEE (reference sequence). The CDR3 region is CASSLVGLVTDTQYF. DNA of the CDR3: TGTGCCAGCAGCTTGGTGGGACTAGTCACAGATACGCAGTATTTT.